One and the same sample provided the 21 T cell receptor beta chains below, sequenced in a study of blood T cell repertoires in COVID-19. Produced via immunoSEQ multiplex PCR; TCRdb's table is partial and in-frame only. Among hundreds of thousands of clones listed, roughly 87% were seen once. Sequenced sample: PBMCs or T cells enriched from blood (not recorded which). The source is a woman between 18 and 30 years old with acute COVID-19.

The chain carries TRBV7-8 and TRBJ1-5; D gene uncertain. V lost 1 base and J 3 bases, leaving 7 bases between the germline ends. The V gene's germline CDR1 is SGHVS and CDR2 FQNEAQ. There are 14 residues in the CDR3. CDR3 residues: CASSLGAHNQPQHF. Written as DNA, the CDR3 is TGTGCCAGCAGCTTAGGGGCCCACAATCAGCCCCAGCATTTT.

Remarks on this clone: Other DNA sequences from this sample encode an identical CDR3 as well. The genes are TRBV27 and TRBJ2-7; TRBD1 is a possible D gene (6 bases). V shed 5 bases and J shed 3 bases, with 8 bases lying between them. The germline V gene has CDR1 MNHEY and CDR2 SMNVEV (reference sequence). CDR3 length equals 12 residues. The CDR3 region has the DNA TGTGCCAGCAGTCCACAGGGCTACGAGCAGTACTTC. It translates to CASSPQGYEQYF.

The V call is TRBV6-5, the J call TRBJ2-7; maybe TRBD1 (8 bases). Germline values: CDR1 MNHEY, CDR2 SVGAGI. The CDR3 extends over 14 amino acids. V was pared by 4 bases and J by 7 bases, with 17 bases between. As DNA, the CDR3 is TGTGCCAGCAGTTTGGGACAGGCCGGGGGGGAGCAGTACTTC. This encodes CASSLGQAGGEQYF.

CDR3 sequence: CAGFWGGRGLVWLHF. The CDR3 DNA sequence: TGTGCCGGATTTTGGGGGGGCCGCGGTTTGGTGTGGCTCCACTTT. V and J are TRBV21-1 and TRBJ1-6. TRBV21-1 counts as a pseudogene. The CDR3 sequence is 15 residues long.

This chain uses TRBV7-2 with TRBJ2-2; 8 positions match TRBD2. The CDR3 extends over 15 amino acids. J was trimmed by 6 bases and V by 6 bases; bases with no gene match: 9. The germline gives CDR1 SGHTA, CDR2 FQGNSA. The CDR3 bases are TGTGCCAGCAGTCCAAGCGGGAGAACGTCCGGGGAGCTGTTTTTT. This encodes CASSPSGRTSGELFF.

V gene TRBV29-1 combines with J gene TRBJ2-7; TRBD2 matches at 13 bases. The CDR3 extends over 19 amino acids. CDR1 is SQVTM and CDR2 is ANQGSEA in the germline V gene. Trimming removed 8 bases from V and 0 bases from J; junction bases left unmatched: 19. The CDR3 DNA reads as TGCAGCCTGGGACTAGCGGGGACGGATCGAGACAAGAGCTCCTACGAGCAGTACTTC. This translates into CSLGLAGTDRDKSSYEQYF.

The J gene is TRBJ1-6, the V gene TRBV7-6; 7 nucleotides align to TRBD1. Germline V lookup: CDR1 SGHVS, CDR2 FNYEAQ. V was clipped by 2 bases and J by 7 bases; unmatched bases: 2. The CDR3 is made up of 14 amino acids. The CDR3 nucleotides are TGTGCCAGCAGCTTAACAGGGGTCAATTCACCCCTCCACTTT. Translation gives CASSLTGVNSPLHF.

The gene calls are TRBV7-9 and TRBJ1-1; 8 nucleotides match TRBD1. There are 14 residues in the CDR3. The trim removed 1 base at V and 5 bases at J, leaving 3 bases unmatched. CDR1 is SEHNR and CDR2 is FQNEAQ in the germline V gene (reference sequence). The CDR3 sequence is CASSLGQGNTEAFF. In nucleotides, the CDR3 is TGTGCCAGCAGCTTAGGACAGGGGAATACTGAAGCTTTCTTT.

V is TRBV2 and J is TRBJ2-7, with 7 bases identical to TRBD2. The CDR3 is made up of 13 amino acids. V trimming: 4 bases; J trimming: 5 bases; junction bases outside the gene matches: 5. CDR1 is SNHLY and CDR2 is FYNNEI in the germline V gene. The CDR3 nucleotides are TGTGCCAGCAGTGGGCAGCGGGGAGACGAGCAGTACTTC. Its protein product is CASSGQRGDEQYF.

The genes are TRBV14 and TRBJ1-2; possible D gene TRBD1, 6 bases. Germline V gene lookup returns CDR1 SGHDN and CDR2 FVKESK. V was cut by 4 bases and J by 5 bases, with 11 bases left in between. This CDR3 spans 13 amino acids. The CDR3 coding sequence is TGTGCCAGCAGCCTCGGACAGATTTATGGCTACACCTTC. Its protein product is CASSLGQIYGYTF. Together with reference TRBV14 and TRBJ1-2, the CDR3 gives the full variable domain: EAGVTQFPSHSVIEKGQTVTLRCDPISGHDNLYWYRRVMGKEIKFLLHFVKESKQDESGMPNNRFLAERTGGTYSTLKVQPAELEDSGVYFCASSLGQIYGYTFGSGTRLTVV.

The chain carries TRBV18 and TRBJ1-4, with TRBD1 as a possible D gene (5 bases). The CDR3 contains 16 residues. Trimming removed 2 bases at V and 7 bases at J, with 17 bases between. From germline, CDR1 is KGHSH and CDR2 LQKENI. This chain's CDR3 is CASSPTPTGDGEKLFF. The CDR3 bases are TGTGCCAGCTCACCAACCCCAACAGGTGACGGTGAAAAACTGTTTTTT.

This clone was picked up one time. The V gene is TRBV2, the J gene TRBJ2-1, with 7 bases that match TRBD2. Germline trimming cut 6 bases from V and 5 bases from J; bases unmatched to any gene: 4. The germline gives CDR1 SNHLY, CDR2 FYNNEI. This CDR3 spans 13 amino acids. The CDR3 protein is CASSVTSDNEQFF. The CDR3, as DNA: TGTGCCAGCAGCGTTACTAGCGACAATGAGCAGTTCTTC.

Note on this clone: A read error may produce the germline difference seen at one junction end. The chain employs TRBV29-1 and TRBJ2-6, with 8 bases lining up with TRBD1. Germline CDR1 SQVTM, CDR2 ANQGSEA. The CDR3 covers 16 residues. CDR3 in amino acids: CSVEDRGHSGANVLTF. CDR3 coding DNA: TGCAGCGTGGAAGACAGGGGCCACTCTGGGGCCAACGTCCTGACTTTC.

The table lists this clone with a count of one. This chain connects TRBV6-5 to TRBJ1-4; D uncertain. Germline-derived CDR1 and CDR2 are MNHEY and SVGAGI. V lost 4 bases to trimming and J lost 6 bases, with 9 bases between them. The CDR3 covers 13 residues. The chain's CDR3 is CASSLEGYEKLFF. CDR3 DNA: TGTGCCAGCAGTTTGGAGGGCTATGAAAAACTGTTTTTT.

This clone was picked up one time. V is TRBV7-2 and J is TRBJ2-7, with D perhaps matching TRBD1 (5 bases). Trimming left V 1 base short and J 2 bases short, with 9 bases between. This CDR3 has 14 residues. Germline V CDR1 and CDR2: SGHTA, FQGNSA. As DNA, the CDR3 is TGTGCCAGCAGCTTAGAGGGGCTAACCTACGAGCAGTACTTC. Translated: CASSLEGLTYEQYF.

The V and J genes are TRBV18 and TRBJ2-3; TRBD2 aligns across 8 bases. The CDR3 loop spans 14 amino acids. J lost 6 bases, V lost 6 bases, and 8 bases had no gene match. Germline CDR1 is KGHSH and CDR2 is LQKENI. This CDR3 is CASSESGGTDTQYF. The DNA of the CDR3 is TGTGCCAGCTCGGAATCGGGGGGGACGGATACGCAGTATTTT.

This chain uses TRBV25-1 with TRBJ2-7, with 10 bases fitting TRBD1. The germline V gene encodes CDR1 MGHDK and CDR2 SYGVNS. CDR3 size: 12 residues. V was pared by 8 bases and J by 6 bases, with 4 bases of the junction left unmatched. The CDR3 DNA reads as TGTGCCAGCGGGACAGGGGTGCGCGAGCAGTACTTC. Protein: CASGTGVREQYF.

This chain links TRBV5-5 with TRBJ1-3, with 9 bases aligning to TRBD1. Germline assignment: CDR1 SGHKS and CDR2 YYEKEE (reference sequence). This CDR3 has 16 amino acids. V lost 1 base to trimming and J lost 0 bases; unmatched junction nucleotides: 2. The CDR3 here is CASSLTGGNSGNTIYF. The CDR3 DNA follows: TGTGCCAGCAGCTTGACAGGGGGCAACTCTGGAAACACCATATATTTT.

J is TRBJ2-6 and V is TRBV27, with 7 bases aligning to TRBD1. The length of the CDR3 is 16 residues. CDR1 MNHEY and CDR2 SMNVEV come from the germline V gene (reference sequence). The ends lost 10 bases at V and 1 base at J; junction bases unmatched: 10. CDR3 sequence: CATLEGAWSGANVLTF. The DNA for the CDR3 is TGTGCCACCCTCGAGGGGGCCTGGTCTGGGGCCAACGTCCTGACTTTC.

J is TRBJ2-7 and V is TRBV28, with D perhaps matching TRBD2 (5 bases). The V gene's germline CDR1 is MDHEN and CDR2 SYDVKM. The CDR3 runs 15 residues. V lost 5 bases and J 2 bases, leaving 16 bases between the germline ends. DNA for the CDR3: TGTGCCAGCAGTGCAAACGGGGTGGGAACCTACGAGCAGTACTTC. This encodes CASSANGVGTYEQYF.

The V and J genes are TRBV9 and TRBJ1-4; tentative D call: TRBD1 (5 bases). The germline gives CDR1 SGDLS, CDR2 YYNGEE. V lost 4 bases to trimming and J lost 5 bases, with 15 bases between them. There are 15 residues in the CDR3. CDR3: CASSFSGGSNEKLFF. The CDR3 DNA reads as TGTGCCAGCAGCTTTTCCGGGGGATCCAATGAAAAACTGTTTTTT.